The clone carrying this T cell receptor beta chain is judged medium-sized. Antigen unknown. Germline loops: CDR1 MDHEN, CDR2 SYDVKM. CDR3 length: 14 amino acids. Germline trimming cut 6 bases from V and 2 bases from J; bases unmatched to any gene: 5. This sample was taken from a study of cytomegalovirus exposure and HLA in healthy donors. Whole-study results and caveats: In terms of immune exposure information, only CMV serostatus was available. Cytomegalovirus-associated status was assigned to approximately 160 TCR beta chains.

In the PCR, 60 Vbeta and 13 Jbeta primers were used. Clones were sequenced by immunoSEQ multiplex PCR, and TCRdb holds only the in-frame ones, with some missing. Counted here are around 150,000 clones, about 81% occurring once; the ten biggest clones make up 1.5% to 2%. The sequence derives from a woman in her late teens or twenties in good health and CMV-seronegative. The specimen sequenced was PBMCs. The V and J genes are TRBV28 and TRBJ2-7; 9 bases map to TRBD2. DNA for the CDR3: TGTGCCAGCAGAACTAGCGGGTGGCCCTACGAGCAGTACTTC. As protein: CASRTSGWPYEQYF.